Shown below are 27 T cell receptor beta chains from a single sample sequenced in a study of cytomegalovirus exposure and HLA in healthy donors. The PCR employed 60 Vbeta primers together with 13 Jbeta primers. TCRdb's table, derived via immunoSEQ multiplex PCR, lists solely in-frame clones and lacks some. Among about 50,000 clones, 80% to 85% were seen once, and the ten largest hold roughly 1.4%. Material: PBMCs. These receptors originate from a man younger than 40 in good health and CMV-seronegative.

The chain has TRBV7-9 and TRBJ2-5, with a weak D call TRBD1 (5 bases). The CDR3 has 16 amino acids. Trimming pared 0 bases from V and 3 bases from J, leaving 14 bases between. CDR1 is SEHNR, CDR2 FQNEAQ, per germline (reference sequence). CDR3 coding DNA: TGTGCCAGCAGCTTAGCTTCGGGTAGGGGAAAAGAGACCCAGTACTTC. Encoded protein: CASSLASGRGKETQYF.

With regard to this clone: The junction departs from the called germline gene at one end, perhaps through a read error. J is TRBJ2-5 and V is TRBV5-1; D is unclear. The CDR3 runs 14 residues. CDR1 and CDR2 (germline): SGHRS, YFSETQ. The CDR3 spells CASSLDMYQEAQYF. CDR3 sequence (DNA): TGCGCCAGCAGCTTGGACATGTACCAAGAGGCCCAGTACTTC.

The rearrangement uses TRBV18 and TRBJ2-7, with D possibly TRBD2 on 6 matching bases. Per germline, CDR1 KGHSH and CDR2 LQKENI. With 8 bases removed from V and 0 bases from J, the gap between germline ends came to 14 bases. The CDR3 loop spans 14 amino acids. The CDR3 loop is CASGYREISYEQYF. The CDR3 region has the DNA TGTGCCAGCGGGTACCGGGAGATCTCCTACGAGCAGTACTTC.

In its sample, this clone was seen once. The genes are TRBV19 and TRBJ1-2; a weak D match, TRBD1 (6 bases). V dropped 4 bases and J dropped 5 bases, with 17 bases sitting between them. CDR1 and CDR2 (germline): LNHDA, SQIVND (reference sequence). There are 15 residues in the CDR3. The CDR3, as DNA: TGTGCCAGTAGTACAACCGCCGGGACACAATATGGCTACACCTTC. Translated, it gives CASSTTAGTQYGYTF.

Note on this clone: Other DNA sequences within the sample encode an identical CDR3. CDR3 amino acids: CASSVIGGNTEAFF. CDR3 coding DNA: TGTGCCAGCAGCGTAATAGGAGGTAACACTGAAGCTTTCTTT. V usage is TRBV9 and J usage is TRBJ1-1; D call uncertain. The V end was cut by 1 base, the J end by 2 bases, with 9 bases between. Germline CDR1 and CDR2: SGDLS and YYNGEE. The CDR3 covers 14 residues.

The CDR3 sequence: CSVVVAASSYEQYF. As DNA, the CDR3 is TGCAGCGTTGTAGTAGCGGCTAGCTCCTACGAGCAGTACTTC. The chain carries TRBV29-1 and TRBJ2-5, with D tentatively TRBD2 (6 bases). The J call may be in error: the DNA end matches TRBJ2-7 better. Germline V lookup: CDR1 SQVTM, CDR2 ANQGSEA. The CDR3 extends over 14 amino acids.

The gene calls are TRBV6-6 and TRBJ2-5; D remains unclear. The closer fit of TRBJ2-7 to the DNA end suggests the J call may be wrong. Germline-derived CDR1 and CDR2 are MNHNY and SVGAGI (reference sequence). The CDR3 spans 12 residues. The CDR3: CASAVSSYEQYF. In nucleotides, the CDR3 is TGTGCCAGCGCAGTTAGCTCCTACGAGCAGTACTTC.

This chain connects TRBV6-5 to TRBJ1-6, with a weak D call TRBD1 (5 bases). The CDR3 runs 15 residues. From germline, CDR1 is MNHEY and CDR2 SVGAGI. The V gene lost 0 bases and the J gene lost 7 bases, with 10 bases spanning the gap. This CDR3 reads CASSYSPGGNSPLHF. The CDR3 DNA follows: TGTGCCAGCAGTTACTCCCCGGGGGGGAATTCACCCCTCCACTTT.

The chain uses TRBV6-1 and TRBJ2-1, with 7 nucleotides matching TRBD2. V gave up 1 base and J gave up 9 bases; unmatched junction bases: 9. The CDR3 is 15 residues long. Germline-derived CDR1 and CDR2 are MNHNS and SASEGT. The CDR3 loop is CASSEGVGTTVEQFF. Written as DNA, the CDR3 is TGTGCCAGCAGTGAAGGGGTTGGGACTACGGTTGAGCAGTTCTTC.

This clone came up once. The chain joins TRBV29-1 to TRBJ1-5; TRBD1 might be the D (6 bases). V was cut by 7 bases and J by 5 bases, with 15 bases left in between. This CDR3 has 13 residues. CDR1 is SQVTM, CDR2 ANQGSEA, per germline. CDR3 bases: TGCAGCGGGGCTGAAGGGGGGGATCAGCCCCAGCATTTT. It is translated as CSGAEGGDQPQHF.

In its sample, this clone was seen a few times. The CDR3 bases are TGTGCCAGTAGCGCAGGACAGGCCCAAGAGACCCAGTACTTC. This translates into CASSAGQAQETQYF. The V gene is TRBV19, the J gene TRBJ2-5; 7 bases agree with TRBD1. V shed 6 bases, J shed 1 base, and the junction held 5 bases outside the gene matches. Germline CDR1 LNHDA, CDR2 SQIVND (reference sequence). The CDR3 extends over 14 amino acids.

The J gene is TRBJ1-5, the V gene TRBV5-6; D not certain. Germline V lookup: CDR1 SGHDT, CDR2 YYEEEE. The CDR3 loop spans 14 amino acids. Trimming left V 2 bases short and J 4 bases short, with 10 bases between. CDR3 nucleotide sequence: TGTGCCAGCAGCTTTCTACGTTTGAATCAGCCCCAGCATTTT. Its translation is CASSFLRLNQPQHF.

This chain links TRBV2 with TRBJ1-1; a weak D match, TRBD1 (6 bases). CDR3 size: 15 residues. V was trimmed by 6 bases and J by 1 base, leaving 15 bases between them. Germline V CDR1 and CDR2: SNHLY, FYNNEI. CDR3 DNA sequence: TGTGCCAGCAGCGACACAGGGTCGGGGAACACTGAAGCTTTCTTT. Amino acids: CASSDTGSGNTEAFF. Based on the CDR3 plus reference TRBV2 and TRBJ1-1, the full variable domain is EPEVTQTPSHQVTQMGQEVILRCVPISNHLYFYWYRQILGQKVEFLVSFYNNEISEKSEIFDDQFSVERPDGSNFTLKIRSTKLEDSAMYFCASSDTGSGNTEAFFGQGTRLTVV.

This clone occurred a few times. This sequence joins TRBV5-1 and TRBJ1-4; D is unclear. The CDR3 totals 13 residues. V lost 4 bases and J 0 bases, leaving 4 bases between the germline ends. Germline-derived CDR1 and CDR2 are SGHRS and YFSETQ. CDR3 loop: CASSHPTNEKLFF. The CDR3 bases are TGCGCCAGCAGCCATCCAACTAATGAAAAACTGTTTTTT.

In its sample, this clone was seen a few times. V gene TRBV29-1 combines with J gene TRBJ2-3; D unclear. CDR3 length: 10 amino acids. Trimming removed 7 bases at V and 5 bases at J, with 7 bases between. Germline CDR1 SQVTM, CDR2 ANQGSEA. DNA for the CDR3: TGCAGCGCTGGCCTAGATACGCAGTATTTT. Translating it yields CSAGLDTQYF.

This clone was recorded only once. The rearrangement links TRBV15 to TRBJ1-2; D gene ambiguous. Germline V gene data show CDR1 as LNHNV and CDR2 as YYDKDF (reference sequence). This CDR3 is 15 amino acids long. The V and J ends lost 3 bases and 7 bases respectively, with 18 bases between them. The chain's CDR3 is CATSSRTARDAGYTF. The CDR3 bases are TGTGCCACCAGCAGCAGGACTGCACGTGACGCTGGCTACACCTTC.

This sequence joins TRBV28 and TRBJ1-4, with 7 bases fitting TRBD1. The trim removed 5 bases at V and 8 bases at J, leaving 11 bases unmatched. This CDR3 has 15 residues. The germline CDR1 and CDR2 sequences are MDHEN and SYDVKM. Here the CDR3 DNA reads TGTGCCAGCAGTGTCTTGACAGGGAAGGGGGAAAAACTGTTTTTT. This gives the protein CASSVLTGKGEKLFF.

This sequence joins TRBV30 and TRBJ2-7; 8 nucleotides match TRBD1. Per the germline V gene, CDR1 is GTSNPN and CDR2 is SVGIG (reference sequence). V trimming: 0 bases; J trimming: 4 bases; junction bases outside the gene matches: 8. The CDR3 spans 15 residues. CDR3 residues: CAWSVPRTGFYEQYF. In DNA form, the CDR3 reads TGTGCCTGGAGTGTACCCCGGACAGGGTTTTACGAGCAGTACTTC. The entire variable domain, with the rest obtained from reference TRBV30 and TRBJ2-7, is as follows: SQTIHQWPATLVQPVGSPLSLECTVEGTSNPNLYWYRQAAGRGLQLLFYSVGIGQISSEVPQNLSASRPQDRQFILSSKKLLLSDSGFYLCAWSVPRTGFYEQYFGPGTRLTVT.

The count of this clone is one. The gene calls are TRBV30 and TRBJ1-1, with a possible D match to TRBD1 (5 bases). V lost 1 base and J 11 bases, leaving 17 bases between the germline ends. Germline assignment: CDR1 GTSNPN and CDR2 SVGIG (reference sequence). CDR3 length: 13 amino acids. CDR3 residues: CAWSGGDKWVAFF. CDR3 nucleotide sequence: TGTGCCTGGAGTGGGGGGGATAAATGGGTCGCTTTCTTT.

V and J are TRBV6-5 and TRBJ1-6; perhaps TRBD1 as D (5 bases). Trimming stripped 0 bases from V and 7 bases from J, with 13 bases between. The CDR3 extends over 16 amino acids. CDR1 and CDR2 from the germline V gene are MNHEY and SVGAGI. CDR3 region: CASSYSRRADNSPLHF. Here the CDR3 DNA reads TGTGCCAGCAGTTACTCGCGCAGGGCAGACAATTCACCCCTCCACTTT.

This chain connects TRBV5-1 to TRBJ2-1, with 9 bases lining up with TRBD2. Germline V gene data show CDR1 as SGHRS and CDR2 as YFSETQ. V dropped 3 bases and J dropped 7; count of bases not matched to a gene: 17. The CDR3 length is 18 residues. CDR3 DNA sequence: TGCGCCAGCAGCTCCTTCCCCTTAGCGGGGGCTGTCCGTAATGAGCAGTTCTTC. This gives the protein CASSSFPLAGAVRNEQFF.

There are a few counts of this clone. The chain is built from TRBV6-5 and TRBJ1-6; 10 positions match TRBD1. From germline, CDR1 is MNHEY and CDR2 SVGAGI. This CDR3 spans 15 amino acids. The V and J ends lost 8 bases and 12 bases, in that order; junction bases with no gene match: 13. The CDR3 sequence: CASGRQGTGAGPLHF. In nucleotides, the CDR3 is TGTGCCAGCGGACGCCAGGGGACAGGGGCCGGACCCCTCCACTTT.

The chain combines TRBV6-5 with TRBJ1-1, with D hard to call. Germline V gene sequence: CDR1 MNHEY, CDR2 SVGAGI. This CDR3 has 15 residues. Trimming removed 0 bases at V and 0 bases at J, with 8 bases between. The CDR3: CASSYSGGMNTEAFF. For the CDR3, the DNA is TGTGCCAGCAGTTACTCGGGCGGGATGAACACTGAAGCTTTCTTT.

This clone was seen more than once but under ten times. This chain uses TRBV6-4 with TRBJ2-2, with D possibly matching TRBD1 (5 bases). Germline assignment: CDR1 MRHNA and CDR2 SNTAGT. The CDR3 consists of 14 residues. The V and J ends lost 3 bases and 5 bases respectively, with 10 bases between them. This CDR3 reads CASSEGVRTGELFF. CDR3 DNA sequence: TGTGCCAGCAGTGAAGGGGTGAGAACCGGGGAGCTGTTTTTT.

The gene calls are TRBV7-9 and TRBJ1-1; 10 bases fit TRBD1. CDR3 length: 16 amino acids. Germline CDR1 and CDR2: SEHNR and FQNEAQ (reference sequence). Trimming removed 5 bases from V and 0 bases from J; junction bases left unmatched: 6. CDR3 region: CASSPTGGSMNTEAFF. The CDR3, as DNA: TGTGCCAGCAGCCCGACAGGGGGCTCGATGAACACTGAAGCTTTCTTT.

The rearrangement links TRBV28 to TRBJ1-6; TRBD1 is a possible D gene (6 bases). This CDR3 has 15 amino acids. The V gene's germline CDR1 is MDHEN and CDR2 SYDVKM. Trimming took 4 bases from V and 8 from J, leaving 15 bases between them. The CDR3 here is CASSSNRVGDSPLHF. The CDR3 nucleotides are TGTGCCAGCAGTTCCAACAGGGTTGGGGATTCACCCCTCCACTTT.

V usage is TRBV9 and J usage is TRBJ2-1; 9 bases map to TRBD2. The CDR3 has 15 amino acids. Germline CDR1 SGDLS, CDR2 YYNGEE. Trimming at V came to 5 bases and at J to 6 bases, leaving 9 bases not matched to a gene. The DNA for the CDR3 is TGTGCCAGCAGGGGGGGACTAGCCGGCCTCAATGAGCAGTTCTTC. Its protein is CASRGGLAGLNEQFF.